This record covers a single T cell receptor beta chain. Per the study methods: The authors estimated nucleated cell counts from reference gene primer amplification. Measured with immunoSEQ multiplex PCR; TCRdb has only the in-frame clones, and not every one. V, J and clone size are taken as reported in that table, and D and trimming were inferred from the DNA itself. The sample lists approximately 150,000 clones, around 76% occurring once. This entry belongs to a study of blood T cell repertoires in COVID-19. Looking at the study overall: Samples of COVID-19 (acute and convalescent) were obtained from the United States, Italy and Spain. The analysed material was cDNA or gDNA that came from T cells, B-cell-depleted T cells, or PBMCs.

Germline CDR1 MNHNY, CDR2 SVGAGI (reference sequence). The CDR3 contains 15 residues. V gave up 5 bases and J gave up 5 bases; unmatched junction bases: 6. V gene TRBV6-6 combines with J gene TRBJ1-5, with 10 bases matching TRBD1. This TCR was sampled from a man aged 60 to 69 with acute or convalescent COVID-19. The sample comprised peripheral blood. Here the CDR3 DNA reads TGTGCCAGCAGTCCCGGACAGGGGGTATATCAGCCCCAGCATTTT. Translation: CASSPGQGVYQPQHF.